The 30 T cell receptor beta chains listed next were all sequenced from one sample in a study of beta chain features in type 1 diabetes. Expressed TCRB transcripts got sequenced, as all isolated RNA was reverse transcribed. Clones were sequenced by immunoSEQ multiplex PCR, and TCRdb holds only the in-frame ones, with some missing. The data hold about 900,000 clones, with 17% observed a single time. What was sequenced was naive CD4+ T cells from blood. Source of these receptors: a woman aged 18-29 years in good health.

The J gene is TRBJ2-7, the V gene TRBV7-2; D gene unclear. The germline V gene has CDR1 SGHTA and CDR2 FQGNSA. This CDR3 comprises 13 residues. Trimming removed 2 bases from V and 3 bases from J, with 8 bases in between. This CDR3 is CASSLLVLYEQYF. The CDR3 DNA sequence: TGTGCCAGCAGCTTACTAGTTCTCTACGAGCAGTACTTC.

The sample holds a few counts of this clone. The chain carries TRBV25-1 and TRBJ2-1; no clear D. The germline V gene encodes CDR1 MGHDK and CDR2 SYGVNS. This CDR3 is built from 12 residues. V was cut by 7 bases and J by 5 bases, with 9 bases left in between. Here the CDR3 DNA reads TGTGCCAGCACAGAGGCGAACAATGAGCAGTTCTTC. Its protein is CASTEANNEQFF.

This clone appeared a few times. V usage is TRBV2 and J usage is TRBJ2-5; D ambiguous. From germline, CDR1 is SNHLY and CDR2 FYNNEI. Trimming shortened V by 5 bases and J by 5 bases, and 6 bases separated the two germline ends. The CDR3 is made up of 11 amino acids. The CDR3 DNA follows: TGTGCCAGCAGTATTTCGGAGACCCAGTACTTC. The encoded protein is CASSISETQYF. The whole variable domain, filled in from reference TRBV2 and TRBJ2-5, reads EPEVTQTPSHQVTQMGQEVILRCVPISNHLYFYWYRQILGQKVEFLVSFYNNEISEKSEIFDDQFSVERPDGSNFTLKIRSTKLEDSAMYFCASSISETQYFGPGTRLLVL.

This sequence joins TRBV5-6 and TRBJ1-3; D perhaps matches TRBD1 (6 bases). Per the germline V gene, CDR1 is SGHDT and CDR2 is YYEEEE. The CDR3 has 14 amino acids. V was trimmed by 7 bases and J by 3 bases, leaving 14 bases between them. The CDR3 DNA sequence: TGTGCCAGCCGGGACACAAGGAGTGGAAACACCATATATTTT. Residues: CASRDTRSGNTIYF.

This chain links TRBV5-4 with TRBJ2-7; TRBD1 agrees at 9 bases. Unmatched junction bases numbered 14, after V lost 4 bases and J lost 6 bases. The CDR3 runs 16 residues. The germline CDR1 and CDR2 sequences are SGHNT and YYREEE (reference sequence). CDR3 residues: CASSREVWTGDVEQYF. DNA for the CDR3: TGTGCCAGCAGCAGGGAGGTTTGGACAGGGGATGTCGAGCAGTACTTC.

This sequence joins TRBV28 and TRBJ2-5; TRBD2 is a possible D gene (6 bases). V lost 8 bases to trimming and J lost 5 bases, with 12 bases between them. There are 12 residues in the CDR3. CDR1 is MDHEN and CDR2 is SYDVKM in the germline V gene. The DNA for the CDR3 is TGTGCCAGCGGGTCTAGCGTGGAGACCCAGTACTTC. It codes for CASGSSVETQYF.

The CDR3 nucleotides are TGTGCCAGCAGCGTAGCATCCATCCGCACAGATACGCAGTATTTT. This translates into CASSVASIRTDTQYF. J is TRBJ2-3 and V is TRBV9; no reliable D call. The CDR3 sequence is 15 residues long. With 0 bases removed from V and 1 base from J, the gap between germline ends came to 9 bases. CDR1 and CDR2 from the germline V gene are SGDLS and YYNGEE.

This clone was counted between two and nine times. The chain is built from TRBV10-3 and TRBJ2-1; a weak D match, TRBD1 (5 bases). The V end was cut by 7 bases, the J end by 9 bases, with 16 bases between. The CDR3 totals 13 residues. Germline CDR1 reads ENHRY; CDR2 reads SYGVKD. The chain's CDR3 is CAIMSQGIAEQFF. The CDR3 DNA reads as TGTGCCATCATGTCTCAGGGTATAGCTGAGCAGTTCTTC.

This clone has a handful of counts. J is TRBJ2-7 and V is TRBV7-9; 8 bases match TRBD2. CDR1 SEHNR and CDR2 FQNEAQ come from the germline V gene (reference sequence). This CDR3 has 16 amino acids. V lost 10 bases and J lost 4; bases outside the gene matches: 18. The CDR3, as DNA: TGTGCCACCGTGGGGGGTCGGAGCGGGAGTCGATACGAGCAGTACTTC. This gives the protein CATVGGRSGSRYEQYF.

The chain couples TRBV7-9 to TRBJ1-2, with TRBD1 matching over 7 bases. With 0 bases clipped from V and 4 bases from J, the junction kept 11 bases outside the gene matches. CDR1 is SEHNR and CDR2 is FQNEAQ in the germline V gene (reference sequence). The CDR3 is 17 residues long. The chain's CDR3 is CASSLAGGGRGGYGYTF. CDR3 coding DNA: TGTGCCAGCAGCTTAGCAGGGGGCGGTCGTGGTGGCTATGGCTACACCTTC. Drawing the rest from reference TRBV7-9 and TRBJ1-2, the complete variable domain is DTGVSQNPRHKITKRGQNVTFRCDPISEHNRLYWYRQTLGQGPEFLTYFQNEAQLEKSRLLSDRFSAERPKGSFSTLEIQRTEQGDSAMYLCASSLAGGGRGGYGYTFGSGTRLTVV.

The genes are TRBV7-3 and TRBJ2-2; D remains unclear. The V gene lost 2 bases and the J gene lost 0 bases, with 10 bases spanning the gap. This CDR3 has 16 residues. CDR1 and CDR2 from the germline V gene are SGHTA and FQGTGA. The CDR3 loop is CASSLAAGPNTGELFF. The CDR3 DNA sequence: TGTGCCAGCAGCTTAGCGGCAGGCCCGAACACCGGGGAGCTGTTTTTT.

This clone was picked up a small number of times. The genes are TRBV9 and TRBJ2-3; 10 bases map to TRBD2. CDR1 is SGDLS and CDR2 is YYNGEE in the germline V gene. V lost 3 bases, J lost 6 bases, and 10 bases stayed unmatched. The CDR3 runs 16 residues. CDR3 nucleotide sequence: TGTGCCAGCAGCGCACATCCGGGACTAGCGACGGATACGCAGTATTTT. It encodes CASSAHPGLATDTQYF.

This chain uses TRBV6-5 with TRBJ1-5; 9 positions match TRBD1. Trimming cost V 6 bases and J 7 bases; bases outside gene matches: 7. The CDR3 loop spans 14 amino acids. In germline, CDR1 is MNHEY, CDR2 SVGAGI. The CDR3 sequence: CASSSGQGRQPQHF. In nucleotides, the CDR3 is TGTGCCAGCAGCTCGGGACAGGGTCGCCAGCCCCAGCATTTT.

This clone was seen only a few times. The rearrangement links TRBV11-2 to TRBJ2-5; 9 bases agree with TRBD2. The V gene's germline CDR1 is SGHAT and CDR2 FQNNGV. The junction had 3 bases not matched to a gene; V was cut back by 2 bases and J by 5 bases. This CDR3 contains 14 residues. For the CDR3, the DNA is TGTGCCAGCAGCTTACTAGCGGGAAAGGAGACCCAGTACTTC. As protein: CASSLLAGKETQYF.

The table lists this clone with a few counts. This rearrangement joins TRBV11-1 to TRBJ2-3, with D perhaps being TRBD1 or TRBD2 (5 bases each). Between the trimmed V and J ends, which lost 6 bases and 8 bases, there was a span of 18 bases. CDR1 and CDR2 (germline): SGHAT, FQDESV (reference sequence). The CDR3 consists of 14 residues. CDR3: CASSPGPRAGTQYF. The DNA of the CDR3 is TGTGCCAGCAGTCCGGGACCTCGAGCCGGTACGCAGTATTTT.

This clone was seen a few times. The chain has TRBV23-1 and TRBJ2-2; D uncertain. TRBV23-1 is flagged as an ORF with uncertain function. This CDR3 region has 15 residues. V lost 2 bases and J lost 1, with 8 bases in between. CDR3 loop: CASSQIWENTGELFF. The DNA for the CDR3 is TGCGCCAGCAGTCAAATTTGGGAGAACACCGGGGAGCTGTTTTTT.

This chain joins TRBV10-3 and TRBJ2-2; 8 bases are shared with TRBD1. Germline V gives CDR1 ENHRY, CDR2 SYGVKD. The CDR3 consists of 16 residues. V lost 6 bases and J lost 1; bases outside the gene matches: 7. CDR3 in amino acids: CAIRRRQGKNTGELFF. The DNA for the CDR3 is TGTGCCATCAGAAGACGACAGGGGAAGAACACCGGGGAGCTGTTTTTT.

This clone was counted only a few times. The chain is built from TRBV28 and TRBJ2-7, with 7 positions matching TRBD2. The germline V gene has CDR1 MDHEN and CDR2 SYDVKM. The trim removed 4 bases at V and 3 bases at J, leaving 6 bases unmatched. CDR3 length: 14 residues. In DNA form, the CDR3 reads TGTGCCAGCAGTTCGACCGGGACTAACTACGAGCAGTACTTC. It encodes CASSSTGTNYEQYF.

The V and J genes are TRBV28 and TRBJ2-7, with D possibly being TRBD2 (7 bases). The CDR3 runs 15 residues. The germline gives CDR1 MDHEN, CDR2 SYDVKM. V lost 6 bases to trimming and J lost 6 bases, with 21 bases between them. In DNA, the CDR3 is TGTGCCAGCAGCTCCTTAGGCGGGGGCCAAGTCGAGCAGTACTTC. It is translated as CASSSLGGGQVEQYF.

This sequence joins TRBV25-1 and TRBJ2-1; 7 nucleotides match TRBD2. Germline loops: CDR1 MGHDK, CDR2 SYGVNS. V gave up 5 bases and J gave up 1 base; unmatched junction bases: 5. The CDR3 has 15 amino acids. The CDR3 sequence is CASSSLAKSYNEQFF. In DNA form, the CDR3 reads TGTGCCAGCAGTTCACTAGCGAAATCCTACAATGAGCAGTTCTTC.

The V call is TRBV19, the J call TRBJ1-5; D is ambiguous. V lost 6 bases to trimming and J lost 0 bases, with 12 bases between them. The CDR3 runs 15 residues. From germline, CDR1 is LNHDA and CDR2 SQIVND (reference sequence). Here the CDR3 reads CASRTRADSNQPQHF. CDR3 DNA: TGTGCCAGTAGAACCCGGGCCGATAGCAATCAGCCCCAGCATTTT.

The table lists this clone with a few counts. J is TRBJ2-1 and V is TRBV5-1; the match to TRBD2 covers 10 bases. CDR1 SGHRS and CDR2 YFSETQ come from the germline V gene. This CDR3 region has 16 residues. V lost 0 bases and J lost 7; bases outside the gene matches: 7. The chain's CDR3 is CASSLDTSGTGNEQFF. CDR3 nucleotide sequence: TGCGCCAGCAGCTTGGACACTAGCGGGACTGGTAATGAGCAGTTCTTC.

The CDR3 is CASSQEPTEGAVSKNIQYF. CDR3 bases: TGCGCCAGCAGCCAAGAACCCACGGAGGGGGCTGTTTCCAAAAACATTCAGTACTTC. J is TRBJ2-4 and V is TRBV4-1; perhaps TRBD1 as D (7 bases). Trimming shortened V by 0 bases and J by 2 bases, and 20 bases separated the two germline ends. Germline V gives CDR1 MGHRA, CDR2 YSYEKL. This CDR3 region has 19 residues.

V gene TRBV7-8 combines with J gene TRBJ2-2, with TRBD1 matching 7 bases. The V and J ends lost 5 bases and 1 base, in that order; junction bases with no gene match: 4. CDR1 is SGHVS, CDR2 FQNEAQ, per germline. The CDR3 has 15 amino acids. CDR3 region: CASSRQGRNTGELFF. CDR3 sequence (DNA): TGTGCCAGCAGCCGACAGGGAAGGAACACCGGGGAGCTGTTTTTT.

The rearrangement links TRBV7-8 to TRBJ2-2, with D hard to call. There are 13 residues in the CDR3. Per the germline V gene, CDR1 is SGHVS and CDR2 is FQNEAQ. With 3 bases removed from V and 8 bases from J, the gap between germline ends came to 10 bases. CDR3 protein: CASSFVVGGELFF. The CDR3 DNA follows: TGTGCCAGCAGCTTCGTAGTTGGGGGGGAGCTGTTTTTT. The full variable domain, its missing parts supplied by reference TRBV7-8 and TRBJ2-2, is GAGVSQSPRYKVAKRGQDVALRCDPISGHVSLFWYQQALGQGPEFLTYFQNEAQLDKSGLPSDRFFAERPEGSVSTLKIQRTQQEDSAVYLCASSFVVGGELFFGEGSRLTVL.

This clone was seen a few times. The chain has TRBV28 and TRBJ2-7; the D gene is possibly TRBD2 (6 bases). The V and J ends lost 1 base and 2 bases respectively, with 12 bases between them. From germline, CDR1 is MDHEN and CDR2 SYDVKM. The length of the CDR3 is 15 residues. The CDR3 here is CASSLLTDYPYEQYF. CDR3 nucleotides: TGTGCCAGCAGTTTATTAACGGACTACCCCTACGAGCAGTACTTC.

This sequence joins TRBV7-2 and TRBJ2-7; TRBD2 agrees at 8 bases. The CDR3 totals 15 residues. Germline trimming cut 2 bases from V and 4 bases from J; bases unmatched to any gene: 7. The germline V gene encodes CDR1 SGHTA and CDR2 FQGNSA. DNA of the CDR3: TGTGCCAGCAGCTTATCGGGGGGGCTTGGGTACGAGCAGTACTTC. Its translation is CASSLSGGLGYEQYF.

This clone was found a few times. This chain connects TRBV28 to TRBJ1-5; no definite D call. Germline values: CDR1 MDHEN, CDR2 SYDVKM. The V end was cut by 2 bases, the J end by 11 bases, with 10 bases between. This CDR3 contains 12 residues. This CDR3 is CASSLVGDAQHF. The CDR3 DNA sequence: TGTGCCAGCAGTTTAGTTGGGGATGCCCAGCATTTT.

This clone showed up just a few times. The V and J genes are TRBV11-2 and TRBJ2-1; the D is unclear. Trimming removed 1 base at V and 6 bases at J, with 22 bases between. CDR3 length: 18 amino acids. From germline, CDR1 is SGHAT and CDR2 FQNNGV. The CDR3 loop reads CASSLVAPLVGGSNEQFF. In DNA, the CDR3 is TGTGCCAGCAGCTTAGTAGCCCCGCTAGTAGGCGGCTCCAATGAGCAGTTCTTC.

V usage is TRBV15 and J usage is TRBJ2-7; a weak D match, TRBD1 (6 bases). Germline-derived CDR1 and CDR2 are LNHNV and YYDKDF (reference sequence). This CDR3 comprises 14 residues. V lost 2 bases, J lost 1 base, and 9 bases lay in between. CDR3 DNA sequence: TGTGCCACCAGCAGATACGGGACATCCTACGAGCAGTACTTC. Amino acids: CATSRYGTSYEQYF. The variable domain in full, with the rest retrieved from reference TRBV15 and TRBJ2-7, is DAMVIQNPRYQVTQFGKPVTLSCSQTLNHNVMYWYQQKSSQAPKLLFHYYDKDFNNEADTPDNFQSRRPNTSFCFLDIRSPGLGDTAMYLCATSRYGTSYEQYFGPGTRLTVT.